The 32 T cell receptor beta chains below were found in one sample sequenced in a study of technical replicates of blood from a handful of donors. The assay was immunoSEQ multiplex PCR, and TCRdb's table has in-frame clones only and misses some. The table lists about 64,000 clones, 75% to 90% of them singletons. What was sequenced was PBMCs. Every receptor here comes from a human donor in good health. Some clones in this sample may be carry-over from other donors' samples.

The V call is TRBV19, the J call TRBJ1-6; TRBD1 aligns across 7 bases. The V gene end was trimmed by 5 bases and the J gene end by 3 bases; junction bases not matched to a gene: 7. Germline V gene sequence: CDR1 LNHDA, CDR2 SQIVND (reference sequence). This CDR3 region has 16 residues. The CDR3 here is CASSGRQGHYNSPLHF. The DNA of the CDR3 is TGTGCCAGTAGTGGCAGACAGGGCCACTATAATTCACCCCTCCACTTT.

The gene calls are TRBV5-1 and TRBJ2-1; 9 bases map to TRBD2. The CDR3 has 14 amino acids. Germline assignment: CDR1 SGHRS and CDR2 YFSETQ. The V segment lost 6 bases and the J segment 10 bases; nucleotides outside the gene matches: 11. The CDR3 DNA is TGCGCCAGCAAGCGGGCGGGAGGGCCAGAGGAGCAGTTCTTC. Its translation: CASKRAGGPEEQFF.

The chain couples TRBV11-2 to TRBJ1-1; D is unresolved. The V gene lost 3 bases and the J gene lost 0 bases, with 8 bases spanning the gap. This CDR3 has 14 residues. The germline V gene encodes CDR1 SGHAT and CDR2 FQNNGV. The CDR3 coding sequence is TGTGCCAGCAGCTTGGGCAGTTTGAACACTGAAGCTTTCTTT. This codes for CASSLGSLNTEAFF.

The V and J genes are TRBV4-3 and TRBJ1-5; D call uncertain. The CDR3 length is 15 residues. CDR1 and CDR2 from the germline V gene are LGHNA and YSLEER. V was pared by 0 bases and J by 6 bases, with 12 bases between. The CDR3 protein is CASSQEVGGGQPQHF. The CDR3 DNA is TGCGCCAGCAGCCAAGAAGTTGGAGGCGGTCAGCCCCAGCATTTT.

The V and J genes are TRBV27 and TRBJ2-1, with a tentative D call TRBD2 (6 bases). This CDR3 has 13 residues. The germline CDR1 and CDR2 sequences are MNHEY and SMNVEV (reference sequence). V was trimmed by 2 bases and J by 12 bases, leaving 14 bases between them. The CDR3 DNA is TGTGCCAGCAGTTTAACCGGGAGCCCGGGGCAGTTCTTC. It codes for CASSLTGSPGQFF.

The chain links TRBV11-2 to TRBJ2-1, with TRBD2 matching 8 bases. From germline, CDR1 is SGHAT and CDR2 FQNNGV. Trimming cost V 5 bases and J 4 bases; bases outside gene matches: 7. The CDR3 sequence is 15 residues long. The CDR3 sequence: CASSQTSGFYNEQFF. The CDR3 nucleotides read TGTGCCAGCAGCCAAACTAGCGGCTTTTACAATGAGCAGTTCTTC.

The chain links TRBV9 to TRBJ2-7; 7 nucleotides line up with TRBD1. Germline V gene sequence: CDR1 SGDLS, CDR2 YYNGEE. The trim removed 4 bases at V and 3 bases at J, leaving 10 bases unmatched. There are 15 residues in the CDR3. The CDR3 DNA reads as TGTGCCAGCAGCCCAGACAGGGTTTTTCGCTACGAGCAGTACTTC. It codes for CASSPDRVFRYEQYF.

V usage is TRBV6-6 and J usage is TRBJ2-7; 7 positions match TRBD1. In germline, CDR1 is MNHNY, CDR2 SVGAGI (reference sequence). Trimming removed 6 bases from V and 0 bases from J; junction bases left unmatched: 11. CDR3 length: 16 residues. The CDR3 protein is CASRQRVGTASYEQYF. The CDR3 DNA follows: TGTGCCAGCAGGCAACGAGTCGGGACAGCCTCCTACGAGCAGTACTTC.

The CDR3 region is CASSLGDSPYEQYF. CDR3 DNA: TGTGCCAGCAGCTTGGGTGACAGCCCCTACGAGCAGTACTTC. This rearrangement joins TRBV5-6 to TRBJ2-7, with a tentative D call TRBD1 (5 bases). The ends were cut back, 0 bases at V and 2 bases at J, with 9 bases in the middle. The length of the CDR3 is 14 residues. CDR1 is SGHDT and CDR2 is YYEEEE in the germline V gene. Variable domain in full (rest from reference TRBV5-6 and TRBJ2-7): DAGVTQSPTHLIKTRGQQVTLRCSPKSGHDTVSWYQQALGQGPQFIFQYYEEEERQRGNFPDRFSGHQFPNYSSELNVNALLLGDSALYLCASSLGDSPYEQYFGPGTRLTVT.

V gene TRBV4-1 combines with J gene TRBJ1-2; D ambiguous. Germline V gene sequence: CDR1 MGHRA, CDR2 YSYEKL. V shed 2 bases and J shed 2 bases, with 6 bases lying between them. The CDR3 has 13 amino acids. The CDR3 DNA reads as TGCGCCAGCAGCCAAAGAGGGAACTATGGCTACACCTTC. It translates to CASSQRGNYGYTF.

This sequence joins TRBV5-4 and TRBJ2-3, with 8 nucleotides matching TRBD1. Germline loops: CDR1 SGHNT, CDR2 YYREEE (reference sequence). V was pared by 4 bases and J by 10 bases, with 11 bases of the junction left unmatched. This CDR3 region has 14 residues. In DNA form, the CDR3 reads TGTGCCAGCAGCGACTACCGACAGGGGCCCGCGCAGTATTTT. Residues: CASSDYRQGPAQYF.

The count of this clone is one. CDR3 bases: TGTGCCAGCAGCCGTGGGGCAGGGGCGGGCTACGAGCAGTACTTC. It specifies CASSRGAGAGYEQYF. The genes are TRBV11-1 and TRBJ2-7, with a possible D match to TRBD1 (6 bases). This CDR3 is built from 15 residues. Trimming stripped 5 bases from V and 3 bases from J, with 17 bases between. From germline, CDR1 is SGHAT and CDR2 FQDESV (reference sequence).

The chain combines TRBV5-5 with TRBJ2-7; D is perhaps TRBD2 (6 bases). V lost 3 bases and J 2 bases, leaving 12 bases between the germline ends. This CDR3 has 14 residues. The germline CDR1 and CDR2 sequences are SGHKS and YYEKEE (reference sequence). CDR3 loop: CASSWAGLPYEQYF. The CDR3 DNA reads TGTGCCAGCAGCTGGGCGGGACTCCCCTACGAGCAGTACTTC.

The chain combines TRBV18 with TRBJ1-1; D unclear. Germline V gene sequence: CDR1 KGHSH, CDR2 LQKENI. This CDR3 comprises 13 residues. V shed 6 bases and J shed 2 bases, with 10 bases lying between them. CDR3 nucleotides: TGTGCCAGCTCCCCTACAGAAAACACTGAAGCTTTCTTT. As protein: CASSPTENTEAFF.

The chain links TRBV11-3 to TRBJ2-3; the match to TRBD1 covers 7 bases. The CDR3 consists of 19 residues. Trimming at V came to 2 bases and at J to 0 bases, leaving 14 bases not matched to a gene. CDR1 and CDR2 (germline): SGHNT, YENEEA. Here the CDR3 reads CASSLSPTRDSSSTDTQYF. CDR3 nucleotide sequence: TGTGCCAGCAGCTTATCGCCTACCCGGGACAGCAGTAGCACAGATACGCAGTATTTT.

The chain joins TRBV10-3 to TRBJ2-7; D is possibly TRBD1 (6 bases). CDR3 length equals 13 residues. Trimming shortened V by 6 bases and J by 2 bases, and 11 bases separated the two germline ends. CDR1 is ENHRY, CDR2 SYGVKD, per germline. Here the CDR3 reads CAIRAGDAYEQYF. The CDR3 nucleotides are TGTGCCATCAGGGCAGGGGACGCCTACGAGCAGTACTTC.

This sequence joins TRBV6-1 and TRBJ1-5, with D possibly TRBD1 on 5 matching bases. The germline V gene encodes CDR1 MNHNS and CDR2 SASEGT. V lost 6 bases and J 0 bases, leaving 12 bases between the germline ends. This CDR3 comprises 15 residues. In nucleotides, the CDR3 is TGTGCCAGCAGGCAGGGAACCCTTAGCAATCAGCCCCAGCATTTT. This encodes CASRQGTLSNQPQHF.

The chain couples TRBV5-6 to TRBJ1-2; no firm D call. Between the trimmed V and J ends, which lost 4 bases and 8 bases, there was a span of 15 bases. The CDR3 has 13 residues. In germline, CDR1 is SGHDT, CDR2 YYEEEE. CDR3 in DNA: TGTGCCAGCAGCCTTACGGGTTTCACAGGCTACACCTTC. Its protein is CASSLTGFTGYTF.

J is TRBJ1-2 and V is TRBV6-6; 8 bases align to TRBD1. From germline, CDR1 is MNHNY and CDR2 SVGAGI (reference sequence). The CDR3 is 14 residues long. With 5 bases clipped from V and 4 bases from J, the junction kept 6 bases outside the gene matches. The chain's CDR3 is CASSGGQELYGYTF. Written as DNA, the CDR3 is TGTGCCAGCAGTGGGGGACAGGAGCTCTATGGCTACACCTTC.

The chain has TRBV29-1 and TRBJ1-1; no reliable D call. The germline gives CDR1 SQVTM, CDR2 ANQGSEA. Trimming shortened V by 6 bases and J by 8 bases, and 13 bases separated the two germline ends. The CDR3 spans 11 residues. The CDR3 DNA is TGCAGCGTCGCCGGGGTGGGGGAAGCTTTCTTT. Protein: CSVAGVGEAFF.

The gene calls are TRBV4-1 and TRBJ1-5; a possible D gene is TRBD1 (6 bases). V shed 0 bases and J shed 3 bases, with 9 bases lying between them. The CDR3 contains 15 residues. Germline values: CDR1 MGHRA, CDR2 YSYEKL. DNA of the CDR3: TGCGCCAGCAGCCAAGATCAGGGGCTCAATCAGCCCCAGCATTTT. Translating it yields CASSQDQGLNQPQHF.

The V and J genes are TRBV7-3 and TRBJ2-1; 8 nucleotides line up with TRBD2. The CDR3 runs to 15 residues. Germline values: CDR1 SGHTA, CDR2 FQGTGA. V lost 5 bases, J lost 2 bases, and 5 bases stayed unmatched. The CDR3 DNA sequence: TGTGCCAGCAGCCCCGGGGGGGGCACCTACAATGAGCAGTTCTTC. Its translation is CASSPGGGTYNEQFF.

V is TRBV11-2 and J is TRBJ2-5; 10 bases are shared with TRBD1. The trim removed 5 bases at V and 10 bases at J, leaving 7 bases unmatched. In germline, CDR1 is SGHAT, CDR2 FQNNGV. CDR3 length: 13 residues. The CDR3 is CASSTRQGANQYF. The CDR3 DNA is TGTGCCAGCAGCACCCGACAGGGGGCGAACCAGTACTTC. Variable domain in full (rest from reference TRBV11-2 and TRBJ2-5): EAGVAQSPRYKIIEKRQSVAFWCNPISGHATLYWYQQILGQGPKLLIQFQNNGVVDDSQLPKDRFSAERLKGVDSTLKIQPAKLEDSAVYLCASSTRQGANQYFGPGTRLLVL.

The chain joins TRBV4-3 to TRBJ2-1; 7 bases are shared with TRBD2. The CDR3 extends over 13 amino acids. Germline V CDR1 and CDR2: LGHNA, YSLEER. The V segment lost 1 base and the J segment 14 bases; nucleotides outside the gene matches: 8. Here the CDR3 reads CASSQGIAGDEFF. Written as DNA, the CDR3 is TGCGCCAGCAGCCAAGGAATTGCGGGGGATGAGTTCTTC.

The chain combines TRBV5-1 with TRBJ1-3; 10 positions match TRBD1. The V gene's germline CDR1 is SGHRS and CDR2 YFSETQ. The J segment lost 0 bases and the V segment lost 2 bases, leaving 14 bases of the junction unmatched. The CDR3 is 20 amino acids. CDR3 residues: CASSFLGTGALQSSGNTIYF. DNA for the CDR3: TGCGCCAGCAGCTTCCTAGGGACAGGGGCTCTTCAGAGCTCTGGAAACACCATATATTTT.

This rearrangement joins TRBV5-1 to TRBJ1-1; D uncertain. This CDR3 has 14 residues. V shed 0 bases and J shed 5 bases, with 11 bases lying between them. Germline V gene sequence: CDR1 SGHRS, CDR2 YFSETQ. The CDR3 sequence is CASSLEGVRTEAFF. The CDR3 region has the DNA TGCGCCAGCAGCTTGGAGGGAGTTCGGACTGAAGCTTTCTTT. Full variable domain (remainder filled in from reference TRBV5-1 and TRBJ1-1): KAGVTQTPRYLIKTRGQQVTLSCSPISGHRSVSWYQQTPGQGLQFLFEYFSETQRNKGNFPGRFSGRQFSNSRSEMNVSTLELGDSALYLCASSLEGVRTEAFFGQGTRLTVV.

The chain recombines TRBV4-3 with TRBJ2-7, with 9 bases matching TRBD1. V was clipped by 2 bases and J by 3 bases; unmatched bases: 5. Germline CDR1 is LGHNA and CDR2 is YSLEER. This CDR3 region has 15 residues. The CDR3 spells CASSQWDRVRYEQYF. CDR3 nucleotides: TGCGCCAGCAGCCAATGGGACAGGGTACGCTACGAGCAGTACTTC.

The CDR3 sequence: CSVGLTGRVHNEQFF. The CDR3 DNA sequence: TGCAGCGTTGGACTCACAGGGAGGGTCCACAATGAGCAGTTCTTC. The rearrangement joins TRBV29-1 to TRBJ2-1, with D maybe TRBD2 (7 bases). The V end lost 4 bases, the J end lost 5 bases, and 18 bases lay between the germline ends. The CDR3 covers 15 residues. Germline V gene data show CDR1 as SQVTM and CDR2 as ANQGSEA.

J is TRBJ2-5 and V is TRBV5-1; 9 bases are a match to TRBD2. Germline CDR1 and CDR2: SGHRS and YFSETQ. The CDR3 runs to 16 residues. After removal of 3 bases from V and 1 base from J, the junction contained 7 bases not matched to a gene. The DNA for the CDR3 is TGCGCCAGCAGCTCTGGGGGACTAGCCCCCCAAGAGACCCAGTACTTC. Translating gives CASSSGGLAPQETQYF.

This rearrangement joins TRBV7-2 to TRBJ2-7; TRBD1 matches 7 bases. This CDR3 is built from 14 residues. Germline CDR1 is SGHTA and CDR2 is FQGNSA. The V gene end was trimmed by 2 bases and the J gene end by 1 base; junction bases not matched to a gene: 2. CDR3 DNA: TGTGCCAGCAGCTTAAACAGGGGTTCCTACGAGCAGTACTTC. Protein: CASSLNRGSYEQYF.

The chain is built from TRBV5-1 and TRBJ2-5; 14 bases are shared with TRBD2. The J segment lost 7 bases and the V segment lost 1 base, leaving 12 bases of the junction unmatched. Germline V gene sequence: CDR1 SGHRS, CDR2 YFSETQ. This CDR3 region has 18 residues. This CDR3 is CASSLIPGLAGDDGTQYF. CDR3 sequence (DNA): TGCGCCAGCAGCTTGATTCCGGGACTAGCGGGGGACGATGGGACCCAGTACTTC.

The chain is built from TRBV6-1 and TRBJ2-1, with a possible D match to TRBD2 (7 bases). V shed 2 bases and J shed 6 bases, with 14 bases lying between them. CDR3 length equals 15 residues. Germline CDR1 MNHNS, CDR2 SASEGT. The CDR3 DNA is TGTGCCAGCAGTGAAATGGGGGGAGGGGGCAATGAGCAGTTCTTC. It yields the protein CASSEMGGGGNEQFF.